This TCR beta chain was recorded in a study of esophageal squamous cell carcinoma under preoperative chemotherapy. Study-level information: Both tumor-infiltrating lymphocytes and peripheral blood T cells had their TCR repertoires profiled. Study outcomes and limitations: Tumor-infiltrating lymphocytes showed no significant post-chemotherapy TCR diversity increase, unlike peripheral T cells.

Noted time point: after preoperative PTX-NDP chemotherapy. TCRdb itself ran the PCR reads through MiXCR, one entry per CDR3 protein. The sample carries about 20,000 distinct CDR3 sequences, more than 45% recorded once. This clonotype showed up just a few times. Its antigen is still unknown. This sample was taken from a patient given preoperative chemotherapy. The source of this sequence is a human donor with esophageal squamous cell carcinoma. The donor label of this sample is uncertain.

CDR3 DNA sequence: TGTGCCAGCAGCCCCACCGGAAACTATGGCTACACCTTC. It codes for CASSPTGNYGYTF. J is TRBJ1-2 and V is TRBV7-6; no reliable D call. The CDR3 covers 13 residues. V shed 5 bases and J shed 2 bases, with 9 bases lying between them. Germline loops: CDR1 SGHVS, CDR2 FNYEAQ.